This entry lists 8 T cell receptor beta chains sequenced from one sample in a study of T-cell memory formation after mild COVID-19. Via MiXCR, TCRdb re-called the 5' RACE reads, giving one row per CDR3 protein. This table has about 430,000 distinct CDR3 sequences, more than 20% appearing once. Sequencing input: PBMCs or a T cell subset sorted from them (not recorded which). All receptors come from an adult woman who had mild COVID-19 (a few samples of this study predate the infection). Cell type and time point are not known.

This clonotype was counted only a few times. This sequence joins TRBV29-1 and TRBJ1-2; possibly TRBD1 for D (6 bases). This CDR3 region has 13 residues. Between the trimmed V and J ends, which lost 3 bases and 5 bases, there was a span of 13 bases. Germline CDR1 and CDR2: SQVTM and ANQGSEA. CDR3 DNA sequence: TGCAGCGTTGAGCGGACAGTCGAGTATGGCTACACCTTC. Protein: CSVERTVEYGYTF.

There are a few counts of this clonotype. DNA of the CDR3: TGCAGCGTTGTAGGGACAGGGGGATCGACCTATGGCTACACCTTC. Translation: CSVVGTGGSTYGYTF. The chain links TRBV29-1 to TRBJ1-2; the match to TRBD1 covers 11 bases. V lost 4 bases and J lost 4; bases outside the gene matches: 8. The CDR3 runs 15 residues. Germline V gene lookup returns CDR1 SQVTM and CDR2 ANQGSEA. Full variable domain (remainder filled in from reference TRBV29-1 and TRBJ1-2): SAVISQKPSRDICQRGTSLTIQCQVDSQVTMMFWYRQQPGQSLTLIATANQGSEATYESGFVIDKFPISRPNLTFSTLTVSNMSPEDSSIYLCSVVGTGGSTYGYTFGSGTRLTVV.

The rearrangement links TRBV20-1 to TRBJ2-1; D may be TRBD2 (5 bases). V was shortened by 0 bases and J by 9 bases, with 18 bases between the two germline ends. The CDR3 is 15 residues long. The V gene's germline CDR1 is DFQATT and CDR2 SNEGSKA (reference sequence). The CDR3 loop reads CSARETVRLIGEQFF. The CDR3 DNA sequence: TGCAGTGCTAGAGAAACAGTGAGACTAATTGGTGAGCAGTTCTTC.

There are a few counts of this clonotype. J is TRBJ1-1 and V is TRBV12-3 or TRBV12-4; D possibly corresponds to TRBD1 (6 bases). V was trimmed by 5 bases and J by 1 base, leaving 11 bases between them. This CDR3 contains 14 residues. The CDR3 DNA reads TGTGCCAGCAGTGGGGGCCCCGGGAACACTGAAGCTTTCTTT. Its protein is CASSGGPGNTEAFF.

The V and J genes are TRBV4-1 and TRBJ2-5; no definite D call. Trimming took off 1 base at V and 0 bases at J, with 9 bases between the two ends. Per germline, CDR1 MGHRA and CDR2 YSYEKL. The CDR3 contains 15 residues. The chain's CDR3 is CASSQAMRYQETQYF. The CDR3 nucleotides are TGCGCCAGCAGCCAAGCGATGAGGTACCAAGAGACCCAGTACTTC.

The chain joins TRBV6-2 or TRBV6-3 to TRBJ2-3, with 7 bases lining up with TRBD2. CDR1 is MNHEY and CDR2 is SVGEGT in the germline V gene. There are 15 residues in the CDR3. V lost 5 bases and J lost 1; bases outside the gene matches: 6. The CDR3 DNA is TGTGCCAGCAGTCGCAGCGGGGCCCGCACAGATACGCAGTATTTT. Its protein is CASSRSGARTDTQYF.

The chain employs TRBV7-2 and TRBJ2-2, with 7 bases identical to TRBD2. The CDR3 sequence is 16 residues long. V lost 0 bases to trimming and J lost 15 bases; unmatched junction nucleotides: 16. Germline V CDR1 and CDR2: SGHTA, FQGNSA. The CDR3 DNA sequence: TGTGCCAGCAGCTTAGCGACGTTTTATTCCGGGGAGGGCGTGTTTTTT. It yields the protein CASSLATFYSGEGVFF.

A few counts support this clonotype. The rearrangement uses TRBV24-1 and TRBJ2-5; unclear D gene. The germline V gene has CDR1 KGHDR and CDR2 SFDVKD. Trimming cost V 0 bases and J 2 bases, with 9 bases left between them. The CDR3 covers 15 residues. CDR3 residues: CATSDLAAGQETQYF. CDR3 bases: TGTGCCACCAGTGATTTGGCCGCAGGACAAGAGACCCAGTACTTC.